The TCR beta chain under discussion was sequenced for a study of T cell responses to AZD1222 COVID-19 vaccine. Libraries were prepared by immunoSEQ multiplex PCR; TCRdb keeps only in-frame clonotypes and omits some of them. Here the sample spans some 180,000 clones, about nine tenths being singletons. The trim removed 5 bases at V and 1 base at J, leaving 5 bases unmatched. The CDR3 is 15 amino acids. The germline CDR1 and CDR2 sequences are SNHLY and FYNNEI. General study results and limits: The peak T cell response came first, and repertoires were sampled only after it. White British ancestry dominated among donors, who included more females, and clonal diversity was possibly underestimated.

Comment on this clone: Its antigen is not identified.

This clonotype was sampled from an adult who received the AZD1222 COVID-19 vaccine. V gene TRBV2 combines with J gene TRBJ1-5, with 7 bases fitting TRBD1. The sequencing used peripheral blood, collected 28 days after the second AZD1222 dose. The CDR3 reads CASSKLQGSNQPQHF. CDR3 bases: TGTGCCAGCAGTAAACTACAGGGGAGCAATCAGCCCCAGCATTTT.